Below, one TCR beta chain is given with its context. The CDR3 extends over 15 amino acids. From germline, CDR1 is MNHNS and CDR2 SASEGT. Trimming removed 3 bases at V and 6 bases at J, with 15 bases between. Naive CD8 cells, CD45RO-negative and positively selected for CCR7, excluded terminally differentiated effector memory CD45RA+ cells. This sample is drawn from a study of shared clonotypes between healthy human individuals. Assay: immunoSEQ multiplex PCR; the TCRdb copy retains only in-frame clones and omits some. The sample records about 680,000 clones, 92% being singletons. V usage is TRBV6-1 and J usage is TRBJ1-5; D may be TRBD1 (5 bases). The clonotype comes from a man aged 25 to 45 in good health. The sequenced sample consisted of naive CD8+ T cells sorted from blood. CDR3 sequence reads: CASSDGDQFSQPQHF. The CDR3 DNA reads TGTGCCAGCAGTGATGGGGACCAATTTAGTCAGCCCCAGCATTTT.